This T cell receptor beta chain emerged from a study of blood T cell repertoires in COVID-19. For the study at large: The United States, Italy and Spain provided the acute and convalescent COVID-19 samples. Nucleic acid was either cDNA or gDNA, and it came from T cells, B-cell-depleted T cells, or PBMCs.

The germline CDR1 and CDR2 sequences are SQVTM and ANQGSEA. The CDR3 totals 13 residues. The V end lost 4 bases, the J end lost 3 bases, and 9 bases lay between the germline ends. In the original processing: Cell counts per sample came from amplifying reference gene primers. Sequencing was performed with immunoSEQ multiplex PCR; in TCRdb, only in-frame clones are kept and a portion is missing. D and trimming were read from the DNA, whereas the V and J calls and clone size are those reported in that table. The sample lists under 200,000 clones; 75% to 85% were seen once. Input material: peripheral blood. The origin of this receptor is a woman aged 55-69 years with COVID-19, enrolled during active disease. The genes are TRBV29-1 and TRBJ1-4; no firm D call. The CDR3 spells CSVGAASNEKLFF. The CDR3 DNA sequence: TGCAGCGTTGGGGCAGCTTCTAATGAAAAACTGTTTTTT.